This TCR beta chain comes out of a study of blood T cell repertoires in COVID-19. The overall study: Sites across the United States, Italy and Spain contributed samples from acute and convalescent COVID-19. The cDNA or gDNA used as material had been derived from T cells, B-cell-depleted T cells, or PBMCs.

Sequencing used immunoSEQ multiplex PCR; TCRdb keeps in-frame clones, though not all of them. The table lists roughly 140,000 clones, approximately 86% of them singletons, with less than 7% in the top ten. The CDR3 has 13 residues. With 4 bases removed from V and 2 bases from J, the gap between germline ends came to 9 bases. CDR1 is SGHRS, CDR2 YFSETQ, per germline. Adults between roughly 18 and 90 years of age took part from under 30 US areas. Participants' reported clinical history set cohort assignment. In its sample, this clone was seen once. This chain joins TRBV5-1 and TRBJ1-2; D remains unclear. This clonotype originated in a woman aged 35 to 49 who had recovered from COVID-19. Sequencing was performed on PBMCs or T cells enriched from blood (not recorded which). CDR3 nucleotide sequence: TGCGCCAGCAGCCCGACATGGAACTATGGCTACACCTTC. Protein product: CASSPTWNYGYTF.